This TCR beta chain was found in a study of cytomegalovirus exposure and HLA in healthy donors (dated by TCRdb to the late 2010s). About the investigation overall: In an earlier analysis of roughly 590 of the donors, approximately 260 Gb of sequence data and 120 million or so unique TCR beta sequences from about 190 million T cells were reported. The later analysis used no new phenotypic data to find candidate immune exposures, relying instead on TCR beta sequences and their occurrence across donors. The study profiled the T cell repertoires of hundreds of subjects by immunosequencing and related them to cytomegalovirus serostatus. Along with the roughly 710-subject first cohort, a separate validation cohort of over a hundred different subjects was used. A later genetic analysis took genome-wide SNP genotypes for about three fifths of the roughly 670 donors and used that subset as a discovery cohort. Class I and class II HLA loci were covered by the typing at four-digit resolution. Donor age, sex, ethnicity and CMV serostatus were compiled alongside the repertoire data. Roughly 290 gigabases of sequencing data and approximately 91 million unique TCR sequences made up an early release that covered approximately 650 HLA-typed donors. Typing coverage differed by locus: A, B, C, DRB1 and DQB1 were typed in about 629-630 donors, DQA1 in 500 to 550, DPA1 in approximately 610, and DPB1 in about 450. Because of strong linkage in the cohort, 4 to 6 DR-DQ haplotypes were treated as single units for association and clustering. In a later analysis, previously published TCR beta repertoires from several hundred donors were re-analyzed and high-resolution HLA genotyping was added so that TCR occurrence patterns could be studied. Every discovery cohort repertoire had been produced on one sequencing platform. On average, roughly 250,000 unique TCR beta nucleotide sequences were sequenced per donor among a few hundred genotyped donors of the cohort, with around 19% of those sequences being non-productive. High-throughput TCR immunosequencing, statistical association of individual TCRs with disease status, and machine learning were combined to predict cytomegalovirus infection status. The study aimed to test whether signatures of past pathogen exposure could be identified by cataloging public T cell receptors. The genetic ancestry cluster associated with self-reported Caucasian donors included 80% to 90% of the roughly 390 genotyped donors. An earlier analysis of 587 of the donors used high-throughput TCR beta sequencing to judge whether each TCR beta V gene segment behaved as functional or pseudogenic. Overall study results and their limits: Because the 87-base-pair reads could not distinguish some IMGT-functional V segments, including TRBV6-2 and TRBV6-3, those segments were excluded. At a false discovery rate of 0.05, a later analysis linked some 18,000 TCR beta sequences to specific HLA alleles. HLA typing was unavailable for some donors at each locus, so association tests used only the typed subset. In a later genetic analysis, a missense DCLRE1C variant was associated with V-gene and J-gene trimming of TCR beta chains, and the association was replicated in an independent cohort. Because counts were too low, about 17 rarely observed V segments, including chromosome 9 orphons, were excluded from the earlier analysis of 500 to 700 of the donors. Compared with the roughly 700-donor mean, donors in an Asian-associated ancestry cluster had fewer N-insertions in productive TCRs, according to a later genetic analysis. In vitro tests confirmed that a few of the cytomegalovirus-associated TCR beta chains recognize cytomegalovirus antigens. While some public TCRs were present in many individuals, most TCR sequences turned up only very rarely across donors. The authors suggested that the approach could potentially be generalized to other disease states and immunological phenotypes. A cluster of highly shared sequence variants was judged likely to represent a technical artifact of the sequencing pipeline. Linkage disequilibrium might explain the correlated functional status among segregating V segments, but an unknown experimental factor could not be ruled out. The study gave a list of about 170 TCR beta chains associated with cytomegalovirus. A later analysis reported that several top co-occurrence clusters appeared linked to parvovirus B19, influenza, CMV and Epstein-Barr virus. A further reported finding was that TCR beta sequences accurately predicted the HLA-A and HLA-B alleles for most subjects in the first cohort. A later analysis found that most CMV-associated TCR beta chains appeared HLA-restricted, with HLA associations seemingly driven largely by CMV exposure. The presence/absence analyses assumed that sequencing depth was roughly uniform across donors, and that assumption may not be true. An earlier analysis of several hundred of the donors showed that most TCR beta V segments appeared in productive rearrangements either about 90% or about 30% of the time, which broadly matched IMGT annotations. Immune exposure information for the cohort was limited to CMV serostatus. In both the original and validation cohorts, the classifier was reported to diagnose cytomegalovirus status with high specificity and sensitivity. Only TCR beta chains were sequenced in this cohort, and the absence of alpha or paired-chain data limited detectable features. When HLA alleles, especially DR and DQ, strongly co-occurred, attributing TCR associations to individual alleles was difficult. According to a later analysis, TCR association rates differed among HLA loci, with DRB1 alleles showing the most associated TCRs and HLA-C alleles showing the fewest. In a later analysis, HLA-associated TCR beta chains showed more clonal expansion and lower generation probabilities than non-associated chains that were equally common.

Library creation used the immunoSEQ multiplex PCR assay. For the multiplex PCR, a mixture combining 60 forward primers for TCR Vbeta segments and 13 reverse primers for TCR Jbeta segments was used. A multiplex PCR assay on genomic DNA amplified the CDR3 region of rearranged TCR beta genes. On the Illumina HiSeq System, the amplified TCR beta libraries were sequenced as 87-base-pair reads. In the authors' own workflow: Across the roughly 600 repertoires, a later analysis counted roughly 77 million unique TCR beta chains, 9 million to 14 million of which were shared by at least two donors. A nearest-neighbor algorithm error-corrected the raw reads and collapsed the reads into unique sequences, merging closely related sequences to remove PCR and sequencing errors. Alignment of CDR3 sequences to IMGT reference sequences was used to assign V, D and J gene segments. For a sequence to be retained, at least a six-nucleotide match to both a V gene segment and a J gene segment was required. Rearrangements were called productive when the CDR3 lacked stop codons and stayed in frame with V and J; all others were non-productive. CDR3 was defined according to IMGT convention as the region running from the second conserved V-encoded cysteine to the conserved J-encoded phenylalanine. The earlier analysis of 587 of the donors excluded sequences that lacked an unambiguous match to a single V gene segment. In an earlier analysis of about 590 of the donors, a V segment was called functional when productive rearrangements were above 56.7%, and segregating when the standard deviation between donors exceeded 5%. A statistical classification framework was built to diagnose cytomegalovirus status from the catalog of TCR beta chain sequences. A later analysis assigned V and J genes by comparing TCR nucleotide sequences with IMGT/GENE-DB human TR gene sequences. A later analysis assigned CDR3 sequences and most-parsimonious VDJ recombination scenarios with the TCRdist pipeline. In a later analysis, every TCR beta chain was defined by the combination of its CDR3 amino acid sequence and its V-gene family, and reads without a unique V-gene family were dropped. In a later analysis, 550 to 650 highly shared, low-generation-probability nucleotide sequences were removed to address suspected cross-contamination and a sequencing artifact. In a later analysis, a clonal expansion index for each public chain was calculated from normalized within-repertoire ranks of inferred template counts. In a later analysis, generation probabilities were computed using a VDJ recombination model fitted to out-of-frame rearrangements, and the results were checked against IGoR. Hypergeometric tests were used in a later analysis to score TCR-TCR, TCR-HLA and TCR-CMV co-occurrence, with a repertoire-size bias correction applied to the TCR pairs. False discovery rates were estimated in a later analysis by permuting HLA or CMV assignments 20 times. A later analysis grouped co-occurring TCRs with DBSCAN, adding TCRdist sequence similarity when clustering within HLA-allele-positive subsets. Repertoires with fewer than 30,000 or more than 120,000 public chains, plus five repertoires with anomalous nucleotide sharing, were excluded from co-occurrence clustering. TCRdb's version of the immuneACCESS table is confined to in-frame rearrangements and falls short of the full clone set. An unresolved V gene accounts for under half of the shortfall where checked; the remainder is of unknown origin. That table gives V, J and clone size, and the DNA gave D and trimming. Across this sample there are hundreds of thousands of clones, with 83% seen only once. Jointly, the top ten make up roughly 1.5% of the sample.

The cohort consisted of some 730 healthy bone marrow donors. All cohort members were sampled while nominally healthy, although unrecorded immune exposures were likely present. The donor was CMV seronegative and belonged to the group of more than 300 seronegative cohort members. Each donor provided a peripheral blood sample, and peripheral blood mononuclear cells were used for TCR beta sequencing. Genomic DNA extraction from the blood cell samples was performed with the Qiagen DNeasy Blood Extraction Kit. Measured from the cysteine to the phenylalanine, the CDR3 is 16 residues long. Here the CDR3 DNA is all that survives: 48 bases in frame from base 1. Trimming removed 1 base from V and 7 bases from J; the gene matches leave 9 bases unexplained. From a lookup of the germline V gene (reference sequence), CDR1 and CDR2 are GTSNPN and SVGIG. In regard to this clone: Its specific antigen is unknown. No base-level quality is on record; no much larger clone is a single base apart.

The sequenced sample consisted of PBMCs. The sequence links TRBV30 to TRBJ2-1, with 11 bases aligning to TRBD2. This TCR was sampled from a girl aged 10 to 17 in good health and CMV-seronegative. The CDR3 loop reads CAWSGVAGGFGNEQFF. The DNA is TGTGCCTGGAGTGGAGTAGCGGGGGGGTTTGGGAATGAGCAGTTCTTC.